The 6 T cell receptor beta chains listed next were all sequenced from one sample in a study of shared clonotypes between healthy human individuals. Method: immunoSEQ multiplex PCR; TCRdb's copy keeps in-frame clones and lacks some. This table has around 2.3 million clones, under 97% appearing once. Specimen: naive CD4+ T cells sorted from blood. The subset was: CD45RA+ positively selected. The receptors were gathered from a man in his late teens or twenties in good health.

The chain recombines TRBV6-1 with TRBJ2-3; 7 bases are a match to TRBD2. V lost 2 bases, J lost 5 bases, and 7 bases stayed unmatched. This CDR3 has 15 amino acids. From germline, CDR1 is MNHNS and CDR2 SASEGT. The CDR3 reads CASSEWRGIGDTQYF. The CDR3 nucleotides read TGTGCCAGCAGTGAATGGCGGGGGATAGGAGATACGCAGTATTTT.

The rearrangement joins TRBV6-6 to TRBJ2-5; TRBD1 matches at 8 bases. The CDR3 is 15 residues long. J gave up 2 bases and V 6 bases, and 8 bases lay outside the gene matches. Per the germline V gene, CDR1 is MNHNY and CDR2 is SVGAGI (reference sequence). CDR3 residues: CASRAGTGKQETQYF. In DNA, the CDR3 is TGTGCCAGCAGAGCCGGGACAGGCAAACAAGAGACCCAGTACTTC.

Details on this clone: The same CDR3 arises from other DNA sequences in this sample as well. The chain couples TRBV5-1 to TRBJ2-7; D is possibly TRBD2 (7 bases). Trimming stripped 2 bases from V and 7 bases from J, with 16 bases between. The CDR3 totals 14 residues. Germline lookup yields CDR1 SGHRS and CDR2 YFSETQ. In nucleotides, the CDR3 is TGCGCCAGCAGCTTAGGCGGGGGCACGTATGAGCAGTACTTC. This codes for CASSLGGGTYEQYF. The variable domain in full, with the rest retrieved from reference TRBV5-1 and TRBJ2-7, is KAGVTQTPRYLIKTRGQQVTLSCSPISGHRSVSWYQQTPGQGLQFLFEYFSETQRNKGNFPGRFSGRQFSNSRSEMNVSTLELGDSALYLCASSLGGGTYEQYFGPGTRLTVT.

The chain carries TRBV7-2 and TRBJ2-7, with D unclear. This CDR3 comprises 14 residues. V was trimmed by 3 bases and J by 2 bases, leaving 11 bases between them. CDR1 and CDR2 from the germline V gene are SGHTA and FQGNSA. The CDR3 loop is CASSLTSDTYEQYF. DNA of the CDR3: TGTGCCAGCAGCTTGACAAGCGACACCTACGAGCAGTACTTC.

The CDR3: CASRPRTGPFTEAFF. CDR3 bases: TGTGCCAGTAGACCCAGGACAGGCCCGTTCACTGAAGCTTTCTTT. The chain uses TRBV19 and TRBJ1-1; 7 bases match TRBD1. The J segment lost 4 bases and the V segment lost 6 bases, leaving 11 bases of the junction unmatched. The CDR3 covers 15 residues. Germline CDR1 and CDR2: LNHDA and SQIVND (reference sequence).

The chain has TRBV14 and TRBJ2-5; 10 bases line up with TRBD2. This CDR3 has 17 residues. The V gene end was trimmed by 5 bases and the J gene end by 4 bases; junction bases not matched to a gene: 13. Germline CDR1 is SGHDN and CDR2 is FVKESK. The CDR3 region is CASSTRTSGVKGETQYF. The CDR3 DNA reads TGTGCCAGCAGCACTCGAACTAGCGGGGTAAAAGGAGAGACCCAGTACTTC.